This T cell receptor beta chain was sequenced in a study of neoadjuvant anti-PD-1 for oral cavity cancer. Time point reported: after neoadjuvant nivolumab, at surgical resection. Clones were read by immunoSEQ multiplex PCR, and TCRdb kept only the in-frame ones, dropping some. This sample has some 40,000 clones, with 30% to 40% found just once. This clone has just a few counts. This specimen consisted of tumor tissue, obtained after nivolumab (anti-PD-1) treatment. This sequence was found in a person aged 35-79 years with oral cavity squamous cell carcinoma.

The CDR3 loop reads CASSLGQGANSPLHF. CDR3 DNA: TGCGCCAGCAGCTTGGGACAGGGGGCTAATTCACCCCTCCACTTT. The rearrangement links TRBV5-1 to TRBJ1-6; 10 bases align to TRBD1. This CDR3 comprises 15 residues. Germline CDR1 reads SGHRS; CDR2 reads YFSETQ. The trim removed 0 bases at V and 6 bases at J, leaving 0 bases unmatched.